This T cell receptor (beta chain) emerged from a study of cytomegalovirus exposure and HLA in healthy donors. Study results and caveats: The only immune exposure information that was available was CMV serostatus.

About this clone itself: What it binds is not known.

V gave up 0 bases and J gave up 3 bases; unmatched junction bases: 8. The CDR3 sequence is 16 residues long. CDR1 is LNHNV and CDR2 is YYDKDF in the germline V gene (reference sequence). Researchers ran the PCR with 60 Vbeta and 13 Jbeta primers. Generated by immunoSEQ multiplex PCR, the TCRdb table keeps only in-frame clones and is missing some. The sample lists some 80,000 clones, 60% to 80% seen once, with more than 2.5% in the top ten. Material for sequencing was PBMCs. This rearrangement joins TRBV15 to TRBJ2-7, with 7 bases aligning to TRBD2. This TCR derives from a man aged 45-65 years in good health and CMV-seronegative. The CDR3 here is CATSREGTIAFYEQYF. The CDR3 coding sequence is TGTGCCACCAGCAGAGAAGGGACTATAGCGTTCTACGAGCAGTACTTC. Drawing the rest from reference TRBV15 and TRBJ2-7, the complete variable domain is DAMVIQNPRYQVTQFGKPVTLSCSQTLNHNVMYWYQQKSSQAPKLLFHYYDKDFNNEADTPDNFQSRRPNTSFCFLDIRSPGLGDTAMYLCATSREGTIAFYEQYFGPGTRLTVT.